The 13 T cell receptor beta chains below come from one sample, sequenced in a study of T cell clonality in common variable immunodeficiency. Some clones are missing from TCRdb's copy, which holds only in-frame ones; the method was immunoSEQ multiplex PCR. The sample was found to contain about 35,000 clones, and every one recurs. The sample was peripheral blood mononuclear cells. These receptors were taken from a person aged 18 to 75 in good health.

With regard to this clone: Since a much larger clone is just one base distant, this may be a read error. The read is 3 residues too short to cover the CDR3 end, so that end is filled in from the germline J gene. The chain recombines TRBV19 with TRBJ1-4, with D perhaps matching TRBD1 (5 bases). CDR3 length: 15 amino acids. Germline V CDR1 and CDR2: LNHDA, SQIVND (reference sequence). The CDR3 is CASSIDHSGANVLFF. The CDR3 DNA, read in part, is TGTGCCAGTAGTATAGACCACTCTGGGGCCAACGTA.

The sample holds many counts of this clone. The read stops 3 residues short of the end of the CDR3; the missing end is completed from the germline J gene. The chain combines TRBV28 with TRBJ1-5; D ambiguous. CDR3 length: 12 residues. V was shortened by 3 bases and J by 7 bases, with 7 bases between the two germline ends. The germline gives CDR1 MDHEN, CDR2 SYDVKM. CDR3: CASSLGLQPQHF. The CDR3 DNA, read in part, is TGTGCCAGCAGTTTGGGCCTACAGCCC.

This clone came up many times. The read is 3 residues too short to cover the CDR3 end, so that end is filled in from the germline J gene. The rearrangement uses TRBV19 and TRBJ2-3; 8 bases align to TRBD2. CDR1 is LNHDA and CDR2 is SQIVND in the germline V gene (reference sequence). The J segment lost 0 bases and the V segment lost 3 bases, leaving 8 bases of the junction unmatched. The CDR3 contains 17 residues. The CDR3 bases that were read are TGTGCCAGTAGTATGAGGACTAGCAGTACTAGCACAGATACG. It translates to CASSMRTSSTSTDT. The full CDR3 protein reads CASSMRTSSTSTDTQYF.

This clone was observed at least ten times. Read coverage stops 3 residues before the CDR3 terminus; the germline J gene supplies the remainder. This chain uses TRBV5-1 with TRBJ1-1, with no clear D. Germline-derived CDR1 and CDR2 are SGHRS and YFSETQ. The CDR3 runs to 13 residues. Trimming took off 5 bases at V and 0 bases at J, with 8 bases between the two ends. This CDR3 is CASSAQMNTEAFF. The CDR3 DNA, read in part, is TGCGCCAGCAGTGCGCAAATGAACACTGAA.

Many counts were recorded for this clone. The read finishes 3 residues shy of the CDR3 end, and the germline J gene is used to complete it. V usage is TRBV20-1 and J usage is TRBJ2-5; weak D call: TRBD2 (5 bases). Germline V gene sequence: CDR1 DFQATT, CDR2 SNEGSKA (reference sequence). The CDR3 runs 13 residues. V gave up 3 bases and J gave up 5 bases, with 13 bases separating them. CDR3 DNA, as far as it was read: TGCAGTGCTAGGGACGGCGGGCGGGAGACC. This sequence encodes CSARDGGRET. The whole CDR3 protein reads CSARDGGRETQYF.

This clone was picked up a small number of times. The sequence runs out 3 residues before the end of the CDR3; the remainder is reconstructed from the germline J gene. The V call is TRBV5-1, the J call TRBJ2-1, with 11 bases identical to TRBD2. This CDR3 has 16 amino acids. Germline-derived CDR1 and CDR2 are SGHRS and YFSETQ. V trimming: 3 bases; J trimming: 9 bases; junction bases outside the gene matches: 11. CDR3 DNA (partial): TGCGCCAGCAGCTCGCCCCCCGGGACTAGCGGAACTGAG. This encodes CASSSPPGTSGTE. The entire CDR3 protein reads CASSSPPGTSGTEQFF.

This clone has at least ten counts. The read ends 3 residues shy of where the CDR3 ends; the end is completed using the germline J gene. The V call is TRBV30, the J call TRBJ2-3; 10 nucleotides match TRBD1. The V segment lost 5 bases and the J segment 4 bases; nucleotides outside the gene matches: 9. The CDR3 runs 15 residues. The germline gives CDR1 GTSNPN, CDR2 SVGIG (reference sequence). The sequenced part of the CDR3 DNA is TGTGCCTGGGGGCTCGGGACAGGGGTTGCAGATACG. Its translation is CAWGLGTGVADT. The whole CDR3 protein reads CAWGLGTGVADTQYF.

The table lists this clone with many counts. The sequenced fragment ends 3 residues before the CDR3 boundary, so the rest is inferred from the germline J gene. The V call is TRBV7-3, the J call TRBJ2-3; TRBD2 agrees at 9 bases. Germline-derived CDR1 and CDR2 are SGHTA and FQGTGA. V trimming: 5 bases; J trimming: 2 bases; junction bases outside the gene matches: 5. This CDR3 contains 15 residues. This chain's CDR3 is CASSPSGTVTDTQYF. CDR3 bases read: TGTGCCAGCAGCCCTAGCGGGACAGTCACAGATACG.

This clone was seen only a few times. The read ends 3 residues before the CDR3 terminus; that terminus is restored from the germline J gene. The chain employs TRBV7-9 and TRBJ2-7; 7 bases fit TRBD1. With 5 bases clipped from V and 1 base from J, the junction kept 8 bases outside the gene matches. Germline lookup yields CDR1 SEHNR and CDR2 FQNEAQ (reference sequence). CDR3 size: 15 residues. The covered CDR3 bases are TGTGCCAGCAGCCCCCGAGGGGGCCGGTCCTACGAG. Protein sequence: CASSPRGGRSYE. The full CDR3 sequence reads CASSPRGGRSYEQYF.

In this sample, this clone turned up many times. The CDR3 end falls 3 residues outside the read, so it is completed with the germline J gene. The V and J genes are TRBV28 and TRBJ1-2; tentatively, D is TRBD1 (6 bases). V was clipped by 6 bases and J by 4 bases, with 15 bases between them. The CDR3 contains 14 residues. Germline-derived CDR1 and CDR2 are MDHEN and SYDVKM. The chain's CDR3 is CASRNEQGSYGYTF. The covered CDR3 bases are TGTGCCAGCAGAAATGAACAGGGAAGCTATGGC.

This clone appeared many times. The missing CDR3 end, 3 residues past where the read stops, is filled in from the germline J gene. The chain links TRBV5-1 to TRBJ2-5, with 7 bases matching TRBD2. From germline, CDR1 is SGHRS and CDR2 YFSETQ. Germline trimming cut 0 bases from V and 5 bases from J; bases unmatched to any gene: 16. The CDR3 covers 18 residues. CDR3 in amino acids: CASSLDPTGGVRGETQYF. The covered CDR3 bases are TGCGCCAGCAGCTTGGACCCAACGGGGGGTGTCCGTGGGGAGACC.

This clone appeared many times. The CDR3 DNA, read in part, is TGCGCCAGCAGCCCCACAGGGGGTCCATCTGGAAACACC. Residues: CASSPTGGPSGNT. The full CDR3 reads CASSPTGGPSGNTIYF. This chain joins TRBV5-1 and TRBJ1-3, with TRBD1 matching over 8 bases. The CDR3 end is not reached by the read, which stops 3 residues before it; the germline J gene fills it in. V lost 4 bases, J lost 1 base, and 7 bases stayed unmatched. CDR3 length: 16 residues. Germline-derived CDR1 and CDR2 are SGHRS and YFSETQ.

This clone was recorded at least ten times. The read is 3 residues too short to cover the CDR3 end, so that end is filled in from the germline J gene. The V gene is TRBV6-1, the J gene TRBJ1-2; 10 nucleotides line up with TRBD1. V dropped 4 bases and J dropped 2; count of bases not matched to a gene: 4. Germline V gene data show CDR1 as MNHNS and CDR2 as SASEGT. This CDR3 has 15 residues. CDR3 sequence reads: CASSVRTGGNYGYTF. Incomplete CDR3 DNA: TGTGCCAGCAGTGTGCGGACAGGGGGGAACTATGGC.